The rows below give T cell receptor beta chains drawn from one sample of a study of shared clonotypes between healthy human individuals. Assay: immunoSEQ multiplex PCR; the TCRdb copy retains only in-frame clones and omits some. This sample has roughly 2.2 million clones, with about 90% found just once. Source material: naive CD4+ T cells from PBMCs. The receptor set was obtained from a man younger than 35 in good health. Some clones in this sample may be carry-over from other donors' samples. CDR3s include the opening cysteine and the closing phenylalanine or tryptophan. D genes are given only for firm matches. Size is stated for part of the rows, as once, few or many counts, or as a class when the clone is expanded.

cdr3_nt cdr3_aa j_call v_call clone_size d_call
TGCGCCAGCAGCGTAAGACAGGGGGCGGTGGATACGCAGTATTTT CASSVRQGAVDTQYF TRBJ2-3 TRBV5-1 - TRBD1
TGTGCCAGCAGTTCGTTCGGACGGGAAGAGACCCAGTACTTC CASSSFGREETQYF TRBJ2-5 TRBV27 - -
TGTGCCAGCAGCTTTGGACCTGGCAATCAGCCCCAGCATTTT CASSFGPGNQPQHF TRBJ1-5 TRBV5-8 - -
TGTGCCAGCTCCAGGCTGGGACTAGCGGCCCAAGAGACCCAGTACTTC CASSRLGLAAQETQYF TRBJ2-5 TRBV2 - TRBD2
TGTGCCAGCAGCGTGGCAGGGGGCTTCTACGAGCAGTACTTC CASSVAGGFYEQYF TRBJ2-7 TRBV9 - TRBD1
TGTGCGGGCACTAGCGGGAGGGGCCATGAGCAGTTCTTC CAGTSGRGHEQFF TRBJ2-1 TRBV28 - TRBD2
TGTGCCAGCAGGGGCAGCGGAGGCTTAGAGTACTTC CASRGSGGLEYF TRBJ2-7 TRBV11-1 - -
TGTGCCAGCAGCTTATACCCAACCGGGGAGCTGTTTTTT CASSLYPTGELFF TRBJ2-2 TRBV7-3 few -
TGTGCCAGCAGTTCTCTGTCGGGGGGGTACAATGAGCAGTTCTTC CASSSLSGGYNEQFF TRBJ2-1 TRBV27 once TRBD2
TGTGCCAGCAGGACAGCGGGAGGTTTGTACGAGCAGTACTTC CASRTAGGLYEQYF TRBJ2-7 TRBV28 - TRBD2
TGTGCCAGCAGTTTTAGCGGGCGAGCGGCAGATACGCAGTATTTT CASSFSGRAADTQYF TRBJ2-3 TRBV28 - TRBD2
TGTGCCAGCAGACCCTACGGGACACGGGAACCCTACGAGCAGTACTTC CASRPYGTREPYEQYF TRBJ2-7 TRBV2 - -
TGTGCCAGCAGTGAGCAGGGCGCCGAGCAGTACTTC CASSEQGAEQYF TRBJ2-7 TRBV6-1 - -
TGCAGTTCGACAGGGTTCGACGAGCAGTACTTC CSSTGFDEQYF TRBJ2-7 TRBV20-1 - TRBD1
TGTGCCAGCAGCTTAGTCCCACCGGGACAGGGTATCTACGAGCAGTACTTC CASSLVPPGQGIYEQYF TRBJ2-7 TRBV7-9 - TRBD1
TGTGCCAGCAGCCCCCAGACAGGGAGCGGCACTGAAGCTTTCTTT CASSPQTGSGTEAFF TRBJ1-1 TRBV9 - TRBD1
TGTGCCAGCAGCGCGGCCTGGACAGGGGAACCCTATGGCTACACCTTC CASSAAWTGEPYGYTF TRBJ1-2 TRBV5-4 - TRBD1
TGTGCCAGCAGCAACTATGTTATGGGCACAGATACGCAGTATTTT CASSNYVMGTDTQYF TRBJ2-3 TRBV7-2 - -
TGCAGCGTTGAAGTGGGCGCCTCTGGGGCCAACGTCCTGACTTTC CSVEVGASGANVLTF TRBJ2-6 TRBV29-1 once -
TGTGCCAGCAGTCCCGCGGGCAGGTGGGAAAAACTGTTTTTT CASSPAGRWEKLFF TRBJ1-4 TRBV28 - -
TGTGCCACCTGGGCGGATCGGGGGCCCCAGCATTTT CATWADRGPQHF TRBJ1-5 TRBV19 - -
TGTGCCAGCAGGGCCTCGTGGGGGCCCCAAGAGACCCAGTACTTC CASRASWGPQETQYF TRBJ2-5 TRBV6-1 - -
TGTGCCAGCAGCTTGGCGTCGGGGGACGGGAACATTCAGTACTTC CASSLASGDGNIQYF TRBJ2-4 TRBV5-7 - -
TGTGCCAGCAGCTTATGGCAGGGAGCCAAAAACATTCAGTACTTC CASSLWQGAKNIQYF TRBJ2-4 TRBV7-9 - -
TGTGCCAGCAGCCGCTCCCGGGGGGGCTACGAGCAGTACTTC CASSRSRGGYEQYF TRBJ2-7 TRBV4-2 - TRBD2
TGTGCCAGCTCACCCCCCCGGGACGGCGGAAACACCATATATTTT CASSPPRDGGNTIYF TRBJ1-3 TRBV18 - -
TGTGCCAGCAGCTTAGCATCAGGGAACACTGAAGCTTTCTTT CASSLASGNTEAFF TRBJ1-1 TRBV7-9 - -
TGTGCCAGCAGCACTTCTTGGAGGGAGGAGTTCAATGAGCAGTTCTTC CASSTSWREEFNEQFF TRBJ2-1 TRBV7-9 - -
TGTGCCAGCAGTTCCCCCCTAGCGGGGTTCTCTGGGGCCAACGTCCTGACTTTC CASSSPLAGFSGANVLTF TRBJ2-6 TRBV27 - TRBD2
TGTGCCAGCAGTTATGGGATAACTGGAAACACCATATATTTT CASSYGITGNTIYF TRBJ1-3 TRBV6-1 - -
TGTGCCAGCTCACCACTTGGGGGGATCCAAGAGACCCAGTACTTC CASSPLGGIQETQYF TRBJ2-5 TRBV18 - -
TGCGCCAGCAGCTTCCTCCCAACTAATGAAAAACTGTTTTTT CASSFLPTNEKLFF TRBJ1-4 TRBV5-1 - -